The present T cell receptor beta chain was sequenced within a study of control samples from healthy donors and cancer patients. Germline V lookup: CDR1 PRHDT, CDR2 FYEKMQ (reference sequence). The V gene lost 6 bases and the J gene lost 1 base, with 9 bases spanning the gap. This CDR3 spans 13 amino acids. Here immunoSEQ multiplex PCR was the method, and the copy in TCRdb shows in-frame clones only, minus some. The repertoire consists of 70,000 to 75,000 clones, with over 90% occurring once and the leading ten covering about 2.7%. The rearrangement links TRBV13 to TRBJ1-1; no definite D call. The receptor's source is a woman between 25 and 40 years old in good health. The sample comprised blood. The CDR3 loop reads CASSPEANTEAFF. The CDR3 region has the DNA TGTGCCAGCAGTCCCGAGGCGAACACTGAAGCTTTCTTT.